This T cell receptor (beta chain) stems from a study of blood T cell repertoires in COVID-19. TCRdb's table, derived via immunoSEQ multiplex PCR, lists solely in-frame clones and lacks some. Of about 130,000 clones listed, about four fifths were seen once; the top ten hold roughly 12%. V gave up 1 base and J gave up 7 bases, with 11 bases separating them. This CDR3 has 14 amino acids. The V gene's germline CDR1 is SEHNR and CDR2 FQNEAQ (reference sequence). The receptor was isolated from a man in his fifties or sixties with acute or convalescent COVID-19. The specimen sequenced was peripheral blood. The chain links TRBV7-9 to TRBJ2-1, with D perhaps matching TRBD2 (5 bases). CDR3 coding DNA: TGTGCCAGCAGCTTAGAGGTAGCGCTGAATGAGCAGTTCTTC. Its protein is CASSLEVALNEQFF.